The 28 T cell receptor beta chains below were found in one sample sequenced in a study of blood T cell repertoires in COVID-19 (dated by TCRdb to the early 2020s). Libraries came from the immunoSEQ multiplex PCR assay. TCRdb carries this immuneACCESS record with in-frame sequences only. Its versions omit some clonotypes, under half of them owing to an unresolved V gene in the studies checked, with the rest unexplained. The sample contains 35,000 to 55,000 clones, 69% of them found a single time. 6.2% of the sample goes to the ten largest clones. Source material: peripheral blood. The receptors come from a man older than 75 with acute or convalescent COVID-19.

The chain links TRBV5-4 to TRBJ2-1, with 11 bases matching TRBD2. The CDR3 runs to 18 residues. The germline CDR1 and CDR2 sequences are SGHNT and YYREEE (reference sequence). V gave up 0 bases and J gave up 7 bases; unmatched junction bases: 12. The CDR3, as DNA: TGTGCCAGCAGCTTGGCCCCCGGTAGCGGGGGGGCGGGGAATGAGCAGTTCTTC. It translates to CASSLAPGSGGAGNEQFF.

The rearrangement uses TRBV19 and TRBJ2-2, with no clear D. Germline values: CDR1 LNHDA, CDR2 SQIVND (reference sequence). The ends were cut back, 7 bases at V and 7 bases at J, with 13 bases in the middle. The CDR3 has 13 residues. CDR3 loop: CASIAPVVGELFF. Written as DNA, the CDR3 is TGTGCCAGTATCGCCCCGGTTGTCGGGGAGCTGTTTTTT.

The chain uses TRBV6-5 and TRBJ1-2; D possibly corresponds to TRBD1 (5 bases). CDR1 MNHEY and CDR2 SVGAGI come from the germline V gene. Trimming removed 6 bases from V and 7 bases from J, with 18 bases in between. This CDR3 is built from 14 residues. The CDR3 DNA sequence: TGTGCCAGCAGACCGGGGGGTGGATTTGGTGGCTACACCTTC. Protein: CASRPGGGFGGYTF.

CDR3 nucleotides: TGTGCCAGCAGTCTAGGTCGGGACTACACCTTC. It yields the protein CASSLGRDYTF. The V call is TRBV12-3 or TRBV12-4, the J call TRBJ1-2, with unresolved D. The CDR3 has 11 amino acids. The V and J ends lost 5 bases and 10 bases respectively, with 11 bases between them.

This clone was counted a few times. This sequence joins TRBV2 and TRBJ1-5, with a possible D match to TRBD1 (6 bases). This CDR3 contains 15 residues. V was cut by 6 bases and J by 4 bases, with 16 bases left in between. CDR1 and CDR2 (germline): SNHLY, FYNNEI. The DNA of the CDR3 is TGTGCCAGCAGGGCAGGGGTGATCGAAAATCAGCCCCAGCATTTT. Translating gives CASRAGVIENQPQHF.

The rearrangement links TRBV12-5 to TRBJ2-3, with a tentative D call TRBD1 (6 bases). Trimming removed 5 bases from V and 1 base from J, with 13 bases in between. This CDR3 comprises 15 residues. Germline V gene sequence: CDR1 LGHNT, CDR2 FRNRAP. This CDR3 reads CASGQGAGGTDTQYF. CDR3 coding DNA: TGTGCTAGTGGTCAAGGGGCAGGGGGCACAGATACGCAGTATTTT.

V gene TRBV28 combines with J gene TRBJ1-5, with TRBD1 matching over 7 bases. Germline V gene data show CDR1 as MDHEN and CDR2 as SYDVKM. This CDR3 spans 17 amino acids. Germline trimming cut 6 bases from V and 3 bases from J; bases unmatched to any gene: 14. DNA of the CDR3: TGTGCCAGCAGCGTAAATATAGGGACAGCTAACAATCAGCCCCAGCATTTT. Translating it yields CASSVNIGTANNQPQHF.

The chain joins TRBV6-5 to TRBJ2-2; a weak D match, TRBD1 (6 bases). This CDR3 has 16 amino acids. Germline V gene data show CDR1 as MNHEY and CDR2 as SVGAGI. V was pared by 2 bases and J by 4 bases, with 14 bases between. CDR3 nucleotides: TGTGCCAGCAGTTACCTCCAGGCAGGGGCCACCGGGGAGCTGTTTTTT. Residues: CASSYLQAGATGELFF.

In its sample, this clone was seen a few times. The chain links TRBV3-1 (or the pseudogene TRBV3-2) to TRBJ1-2; 8 positions agree with TRBD1. The length of the CDR3 is 16 residues. The J segment lost 0 bases and the V segment lost 0 bases, leaving 3 bases of the junction unmatched. From germline, CDR1 is LGHDT and CDR2 YNNKEL (reference sequence). The CDR3 DNA reads TGTGCCAGCAGCCAAGATCTGACAGGGGCTAACTATGGCTACACCTTC. This translates into CASSQDLTGANYGYTF.

The V gene is TRBV15, the J gene TRBJ2-3, with TRBD2 as a possible D gene (6 bases). CDR1 and CDR2 (germline): LNHNV, YYDKDF (reference sequence). CDR3 length equals 18 residues. The V gene lost 4 bases and the J gene lost 4 bases, with 24 bases spanning the gap. The CDR3 coding sequence is TGTGCCACCAGCACAGTTAGGGCGGGACGAACAAGGGCAGATACGCAGTATTTT. Encoded protein: CATSTVRAGRTRADTQYF.

This CDR3 is CASSPRDRGNQPQHF. CDR3 bases: TGTGCCAGTAGTCCCCGGGACAGGGGCAATCAGCCCCAGCATTTT. V and J are TRBV19 and TRBJ1-5; TRBD1 agrees at 9 bases. V was clipped by 5 bases and J by 2 bases; unmatched bases: 4. The CDR3 spans 15 residues. The germline V gene encodes CDR1 LNHDA and CDR2 SQIVND (reference sequence). The complete variable domain, with remaining parts taken from reference TRBV19 and TRBJ1-5, reads DGGITQSPKYLFRKEGQNVTLSCEQNLNHDAMYWYRQDPGQGLRLIYYSQIVNDFQKGDIAEGYSVSREKKESFPLTVTSAQKNPTAFYLCASSPRDRGNQPQHFGDGTRLSIL.

Here the CDR3 DNA reads TGCGCCAGCAGCCAAGATTGGCCGGGTCCCTATGGCTACACCTTC. Encoded protein: CASSQDWPGPYGYTF. V gene TRBV4-1 combines with J gene TRBJ1-2; D unclear. The CDR3 runs to 15 residues. Between the trimmed V and J ends, which lost 0 bases and 4 bases, there was a span of 12 bases. Looked up from germline, CDR1 is MGHRA and CDR2 is YSYEKL.

This clone was seen a single time. The V call is TRBV11-3, the J call TRBJ2-2; unclear D gene. Germline CDR1 SGHNT, CDR2 YENEEA. The CDR3 consists of 15 residues. V was clipped by 5 bases and J by 3 bases, with 13 bases between them. The CDR3: CASSPLLQDTGELFF. The CDR3 DNA follows: TGTGCCAGCAGCCCCCTTTTACAAGACACCGGGGAGCTGTTTTTT. The variable domain in full, with the rest retrieved from reference TRBV11-3 and TRBJ2-2, is EAGVVQSPRYKIIEKKQPVAFWCNPISGHNTLYWYLQNLGQGPELLIRYENEEAVDDSQLPKDRFSAERLKGVDSTLKIQPAELGDSAVYLCASSPLLQDTGELFFGEGSRLTVL.

The rearrangement joins TRBV7-9 to TRBJ2-5; 7 bases fit TRBD1. The CDR3 totals 14 residues. Germline CDR1 SEHNR, CDR2 FQNEAQ (reference sequence). Trimming took 4 bases from V and 2 from J; bases not matched to a gene: 4. The CDR3 loop is CASSWTGRQETQYF. The CDR3 bases are TGTGCCAGCAGCTGGACAGGAAGACAAGAGACCCAGTACTTC.

There are a few counts of this clone. For the CDR3, the DNA is TGCAGCGGGACAGGGGGATTGTCAGGGTATGGCTACACCTTC. It encodes CSGTGGLSGYGYTF. This sequence joins TRBV29-1 and TRBJ1-2; 10 bases agree with TRBD1. The CDR3 has 14 residues. CDR1 is SQVTM, CDR2 ANQGSEA, per germline. V lost 7 bases and J lost 5; bases outside the gene matches: 10.

The chain links TRBV29-1 to TRBJ1-1, with TRBD1 matching 9 bases. V was pared by 6 bases and J by 1 base, with 9 bases of the junction left unmatched. Per germline, CDR1 SQVTM and CDR2 ANQGSEA. CDR3 size: 15 residues. CDR3 residues: CSVTGGASRNTEAFF. The CDR3 DNA sequence: TGCAGCGTAACAGGGGGCGCCTCGAGGAACACTGAAGCTTTCTTT.

This clone came up a few times. The chain uses TRBV6-2 or TRBV6-3 and TRBJ1-3; D not certain. The V end lost 3 bases, the J end lost 4 bases, and 10 bases lay between the germline ends. This CDR3 has 14 amino acids. The germline CDR1 and CDR2 sequences are MNHEY and SVGEGT. DNA of the CDR3: TGTGCCAGCAGTTATGACGGACTGGGAAACACCATATATTTT. This encodes CASSYDGLGNTIYF.

The CDR3 nucleotides are TGTGCCAGCAGAAAAAGGGCGGGGGGGTACCAAGAGACCCAGTACTTC. It translates to CASRKRAGGYQETQYF. The rearrangement joins TRBV2 to TRBJ2-5; 9 nucleotides align to TRBD2. This CDR3 is built from 16 residues. The V segment lost 6 bases and the J segment 0 bases; nucleotides outside the gene matches: 8. Germline lookup yields CDR1 SNHLY and CDR2 FYNNEI.

V gene TRBV10-3 combines with J gene TRBJ1-1; TRBD1 might be the D (6 bases). The CDR3 is 13 residues long. Germline CDR1 and CDR2: ENHRY and SYGVKD. V was trimmed by 11 bases and J by 1 base, leaving 14 bases between them. For the CDR3, the DNA is TGTGCCGTGGGGCAGACAGGGAACACTGAAGCTTTCTTT. Its protein product is CAVGQTGNTEAFF.

The rearrangement uses TRBV6-1 and TRBJ1-3, with a tentative D call TRBD1 (6 bases). The length of the CDR3 is 15 residues. Trimming cost V 0 bases and J 7 bases, with 13 bases left between them. Per the germline V gene, CDR1 is MNHNS and CDR2 is SASEGT. CDR3 protein: CASSEASGGWNTIYF. The CDR3 DNA reads TGTGCCAGCAGTGAAGCCTCGGGGGGCTGGAACACCATATATTTT.

This clone has a handful of counts. The rearrangement links TRBV6-2 or TRBV6-3 to TRBJ2-7; 7 bases are shared with TRBD1. J gave up 4 bases and V 0 bases, and 9 bases lay outside the gene matches. Germline V gene sequence: CDR1 MNHEY, CDR2 SVGEGT. This CDR3 contains 16 residues. This CDR3 is CASSYSEGQLGYEQYF. The CDR3 DNA is TGTGCCAGCAGTTACTCTGAGGGACAGCTGGGGTACGAGCAGTACTTC.

This clone was counted only a few times. The chain links TRBV6-6 to TRBJ2-7; TRBD1 might be the D (6 bases). The germline V gene encodes CDR1 MNHNY and CDR2 SVGAGI (reference sequence). The CDR3 is 13 residues long. Trimming shortened V by 2 bases and J by 4 bases, and 9 bases separated the two germline ends. The CDR3 is CASSYGTTYEQYF. Here the CDR3 DNA reads TGTGCCAGCAGTTACGGGACAACGTACGAGCAGTACTTC.

This clone was seen only a few times. This chain joins TRBV5-1 and TRBJ2-5, with TRBD2 matching over 15 bases. The CDR3 length is 17 residues. Losses at the gene ends were 4 bases for V and 4 bases for J; bases not matched to a gene: 8. CDR1 and CDR2 from the germline V gene are SGHRS and YFSETQ. DNA for the CDR3: TGCGCCAGCAGCACCGGACTAGCGGGGGGGCCGAGAGAGACCCAGTACTTC. Protein: CASSTGLAGGPRETQYF.

This rearrangement joins TRBV21-1 to TRBJ2-7; the tabulated D call, TRBD1, remains unverified against the DNA. TRBV21-1 is a listed pseudogene. The CDR3 contains 11 residues. In DNA, the CDR3 is TGTGCCACCCCAGGGTCCTACGAGCAGTACTTC. Amino acid sequence: CATPGSYEQYF.

This chain joins TRBV4-2 and TRBJ1-2; TRBD1 matches at 7 bases. The CDR3 runs 17 residues. The trim removed 0 bases at V and 0 bases at J, leaving 7 bases unmatched. The germline V gene has CDR1 LGHNA and CDR2 YNFKEQ. The CDR3 nucleotides are TGTGCCAGCAGCCAAGATTATCGGACAGGTGCTAACTATGGCTACACCTTC. Amino acids: CASSQDYRTGANYGYTF.

The rearrangement links TRBV19 to TRBJ2-5, with a weak D call TRBD1 (6 bases). Per germline, CDR1 LNHDA and CDR2 SQIVND (reference sequence). The V and J ends lost 1 base and 3 bases respectively, with 9 bases between them. This CDR3 is built from 14 residues. CDR3 bases: TGTGCCAGTAGTATAGGCCCAGGGGAAGAGACCCAGTACTTC. It encodes CASSIGPGEETQYF. The complete variable domain, with remaining parts taken from reference TRBV19 and TRBJ2-5, reads DGGITQSPKYLFRKEGQNVTLSCEQNLNHDAMYWYRQDPGQGLRLIYYSQIVNDFQKGDIAEGYSVSREKKESFPLTVTSAQKNPTAFYLCASSIGPGEETQYFGPGTRLLVL.

This chain connects TRBV4-1 to TRBJ2-5; 8 bases agree with TRBD2. From germline, CDR1 is MGHRA and CDR2 YSYEKL. J gave up 4 bases and V 0 bases, and 4 bases lay outside the gene matches. CDR3 length: 15 amino acids. The chain's CDR3 is CASSQDREGGETQYF. CDR3 DNA: TGCGCCAGCAGCCAAGATCGGGAGGGAGGAGAGACCCAGTACTTC.

The genes are TRBV15 and TRBJ1-2; D is unresolved. Trimming cost V 0 bases and J 2 bases, with 10 bases left between them. This CDR3 is built from 15 residues. Germline values: CDR1 LNHNV, CDR2 YYDKDF (reference sequence). The CDR3 DNA follows: TGTGCCACCAGCAGAGATCAAGACGGGAACTATGGCTACACCTTC. Translated: CATSRDQDGNYGYTF.